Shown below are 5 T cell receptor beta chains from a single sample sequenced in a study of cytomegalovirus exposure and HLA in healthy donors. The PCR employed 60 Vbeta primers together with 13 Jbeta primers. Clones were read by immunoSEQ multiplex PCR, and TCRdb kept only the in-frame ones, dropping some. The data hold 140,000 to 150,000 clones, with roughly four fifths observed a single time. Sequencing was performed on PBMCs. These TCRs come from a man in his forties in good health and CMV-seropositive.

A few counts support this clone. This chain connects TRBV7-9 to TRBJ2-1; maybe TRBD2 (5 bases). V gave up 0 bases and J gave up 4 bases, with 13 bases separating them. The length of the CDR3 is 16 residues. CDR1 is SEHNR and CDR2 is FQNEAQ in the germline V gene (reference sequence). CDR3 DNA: TGTGCCAGCAGCTTAGCACCTAGCAGAATGTACAATGAGCAGTTCTTC. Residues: CASSLAPSRMYNEQFF.

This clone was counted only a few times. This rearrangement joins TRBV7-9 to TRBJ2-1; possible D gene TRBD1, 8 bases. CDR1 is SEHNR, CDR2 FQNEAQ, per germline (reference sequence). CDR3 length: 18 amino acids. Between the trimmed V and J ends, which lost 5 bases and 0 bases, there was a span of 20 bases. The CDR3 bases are TGTGCCAGCAGCCAGACAGGGGTCGGGGGGAGCTCCTACAATGAGCAGTTCTTC. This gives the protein CASSQTGVGGSSYNEQFF.

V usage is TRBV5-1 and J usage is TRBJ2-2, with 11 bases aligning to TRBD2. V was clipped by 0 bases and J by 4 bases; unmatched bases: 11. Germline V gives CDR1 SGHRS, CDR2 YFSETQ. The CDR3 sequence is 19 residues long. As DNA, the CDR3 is TGCGCCAGCAGCTTGGAAGTCGTTAGCGGGAGGGCAAGCACCGGGGAGCTGTTTTTT. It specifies CASSLEVVSGRASTGELFF. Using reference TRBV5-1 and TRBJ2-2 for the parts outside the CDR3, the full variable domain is KAGVTQTPRYLIKTRGQQVTLSCSPISGHRSVSWYQQTPGQGLQFLFEYFSETQRNKGNFPGRFSGRQFSNSRSEMNVSTLELGDSALYLCASSLEVVSGRASTGELFFGEGSRLTVL.

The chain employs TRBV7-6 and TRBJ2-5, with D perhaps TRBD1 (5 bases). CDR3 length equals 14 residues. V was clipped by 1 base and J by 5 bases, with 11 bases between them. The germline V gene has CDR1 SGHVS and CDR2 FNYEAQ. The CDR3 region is CASSLEAGRETQYF. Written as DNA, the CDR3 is TGTGCCAGCAGCTTAGAGGCAGGGCGGGAGACCCAGTACTTC.

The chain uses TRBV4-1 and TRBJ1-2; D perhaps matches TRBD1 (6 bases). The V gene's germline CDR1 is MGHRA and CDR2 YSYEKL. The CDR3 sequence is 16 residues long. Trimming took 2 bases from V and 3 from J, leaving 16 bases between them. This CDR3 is CASSQTGTSNYYGYTF. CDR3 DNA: TGCGCCAGCAGCCAAACCGGGACATCGAACTACTATGGCTACACCTTC.